The 7 T cell receptor beta chains below were found in one sample sequenced in a study of blood T cell repertoires in COVID-19. Assay used: immunoSEQ multiplex PCR; TCRdb lists only in-frame clones, some missing. In the table there are some 270,000 clones, 89% of which are singletons. Material: peripheral blood. These receptors originate from a woman between 40 and 50 years old who had recovered from COVID-19.

V and J are TRBV5-6 and TRBJ1-5; a weak D match, TRBD1 (5 bases). Between the trimmed V and J ends, which lost 1 base and 1 base, there was a span of 12 bases. The CDR3 spans 16 residues. Per the germline V gene, CDR1 is SGHDT and CDR2 is YYEEEE. The CDR3 sequence is CASSLTTGVSNQPQHF. The CDR3, as DNA: TGTGCCAGCAGCTTGACTACAGGTGTGAGCAATCAGCCCCAGCATTTT.

The chain carries TRBV6-1 and TRBJ2-3; no reliable D call. Germline V gene data show CDR1 as MNHNS and CDR2 as SASEGT. The CDR3 has 14 amino acids. Deletions cut 3 bases from V and 0 bases from J, with 7 bases between. CDR3 amino acids: CASSDYSSTDTQYF. CDR3 bases: TGTGCCAGCAGTGATTACTCTAGCACAGATACGCAGTATTTT.

Turning to this clone: The same CDR3 also results from other DNA sequences found in this sample. This chain uses TRBV5-4 with TRBJ2-7, with 11 bases fitting TRBD1. The CDR3 is 14 residues long. Germline assignment: CDR1 SGHNT and CDR2 YYREEE (reference sequence). V lost 4 bases and J lost 3; bases outside the gene matches: 3. The CDR3 reads CASSPGTGGYEQYF. The CDR3 bases are TGTGCCAGCAGCCCCGGGACAGGGGGCTACGAGCAGTACTTC. Full variable domain (missing parts from reference TRBV5-4 and TRBJ2-7): ETGVTQSPTHLIKTRGQQVTLRCSSQSGHNTVSWYQQALGQGPQFIFQYYREEENGRGNFPPRFSGLQFPNYSSELNVNALELDDSALYLCASSPGTGGYEQYFGPGTRLTVT.

J is TRBJ2-1 and V is TRBV5-4; 7 nucleotides line up with TRBD2. V was pared by 4 bases and J by 8 bases, with 18 bases of the junction left unmatched. The CDR3 consists of 17 residues. Germline CDR1 is SGHNT and CDR2 is YYREEE (reference sequence). CDR3 nucleotide sequence: TGTGCCAGCAGCGCCTTGATCCCGTCGGGACGGGGGGATGAGCAGTTCTTC. Protein sequence: CASSALIPSGRGDEQFF.

The CDR3 DNA reads TGCAGTGCTAGTCGGACTAGCGGGATGGTAAATACGCAGTATTTT. Protein sequence: CSASRTSGMVNTQYF. The V and J genes are TRBV20-1 and TRBJ2-3; 12 bases are a match to TRBD2. The CDR3 spans 15 residues. Germline CDR1 reads DFQATT; CDR2 reads SNEGSKA (reference sequence). Trimming removed 3 bases from V and 7 bases from J; junction bases left unmatched: 8.

In its sample, this clone was seen once. The CDR3, as DNA: TGTGCCAGCTCACCCCAGGATACATATGGCTACACCTTC. Its protein is CASSPQDTYGYTF. The rearrangement uses TRBV18 and TRBJ1-2; no clear D. Germline V gives CDR1 KGHSH, CDR2 LQKENI. The CDR3 is made up of 13 amino acids. The ends were cut back, 3 bases at V and 5 bases at J, with 10 bases in the middle.

The rearrangement uses TRBV9 and TRBJ1-2; 9 nucleotides align to TRBD1. CDR3 length: 14 amino acids. V shed 3 bases, J shed 6 bases, and the junction held 6 bases outside the gene matches. CDR1 is SGDLS, CDR2 YYNGEE, per germline. In nucleotides, the CDR3 is TGTGCCAGCAGCGCTGGACAGGGGCTAAATGGCTACACCTTC. This gives the protein CASSAGQGLNGYTF.